This T cell receptor beta chain was found in a study of T cells in tuberculosis. Only in-frame clones appear in the TCRdb table, and some are missing; sequencing was by immunoSEQ multiplex PCR. The sample has 28,000 or so clones; around 89% are singletons. V was shortened by 5 bases and J by 5 bases, with 13 bases between the two germline ends. The CDR3 contains 14 residues. Germline V gives CDR1 MNHEY, CDR2 SMNVEV (reference sequence). The sequencing sample was made of PBMCs. The clonotype originates from a donor aged 5-35 years with latent tuberculosis or without tuberculosis infection. The genes are TRBV27 and TRBJ1-5; D remains unclear. The CDR3 protein is CASSPSGRDQPQHF. The CDR3 bases are TGTGCCAGCAGTCCTAGCGGGCGGGATCAGCCCCAGCATTTT.